A few counts support the clone carrying this T cell receptor beta chain. The germline CDR1 and CDR2 sequences are KGHSH and LQKENI. Losses at the gene ends were 5 bases for V and 0 bases for J; bases not matched to a gene: 12. This CDR3 is 19 amino acids long. The table came from immunoSEQ multiplex PCR; TCRdb's copy has only in-frame clones and leaves some out. This sample has about 29,000 clones, with 80% to 90% found just once. The data stem from a study of blood T cell repertoires in COVID-19. Sequencing input: peripheral blood. The receptor comes from a human donor in a cohort sampled during active COVID-19. V and J are TRBV18 and TRBJ2-3; TRBD2 matches at 12 bases. The CDR3: CASSSRRGLAGTSTDTQYF. The CDR3 nucleotides are TGTGCCAGCTCATCCCGTAGGGGACTAGCGGGTACTAGCACAGATACGCAGTATTTT.